This is a list of T cell receptor beta chains from one sample in a study of T-cell memory formation after mild COVID-19. TCRdb recomputed calls from the 5' RACE reads with MiXCR, one row per CDR3 protein. The sample has a few hundred thousand distinct CDR3 sequences, 16% seen once. Material: PBMCs or a T cell subset sorted from them (not recorded which). Every receptor here comes from a man between 18 and 29 years old who had mild COVID-19 (a few samples of this study predate the infection). Cell type and time point are not known. CDR3s include the opening cysteine and the closing phenylalanine or tryptophan. D genes are given only for firm matches. Some rows have no size entry. The others give once, few or many, or a class for an expanded clone.

j_call cdr3_length v_call clone_size d_call cdr3_nt cdr3_aa
TRBJ2-5 15 TRBV15 NA NA TGTGCCACCAGCAGAGATTACAGGTACCAAGAGACCCAGTACTTC CATSRDYRYQETQYF
TRBJ1-4 16 TRBV7-9 NA NA TGTGCCAGCAGCCCAACCAGGGTATCGGCTAATGAAAAACTGTTTTTT CASSPTRVSANEKLFF
TRBJ1-4 15 TRBV4-1 few NA TGCGCCAGCAGCCGTTTGCCGGGGATTAATGAAAAACTGTTTTTT CASSRLPGINEKLFF
TRBJ1-5 13 TRBV4-3 few NA TGCGCCAGCAGCCAAGATACCCGGGAACCCCAGCATTTT CASSQDTREPQHF
TRBJ1-5 16 TRBV3-1 NA NA TGTGCCAGCAGCCAGGGTGGCAGGGTTAGCAATCAGCCCCAGCATTTT CASSQGGRVSNQPQHF
TRBJ1-1 10 TRBV7-9 few NA TGTGCCAGCAGAGGACGTGAAGCTTTCTTT CASRGREAFF
TRBJ2-5 17 TRBV3-1 few TRBD2 TGTGCCAGCAGCCTTCTTTTTGCTAGCGGAAGTCAAGAGACCCAGTACTTC CASSLLFASGSQETQYF
TRBJ1-2 14 TRBV2 NA TRBD1 TGTGCCAGCGGGGAGGGGGCGACCACTTATGGCTACACCTTC CASGEGATTYGYTF
TRBJ2-2 16 TRBV7-8 many TRBD1 TGTGCCAGCAGTTCGATCGGGACAGCGAACACCGGGGAGCTGTTTTTT CASSSIGTANTGELFF
TRBJ2-1 12 TRBV12-3/TRBV12-4 many NA TGTGCCAGCAGCCCGAACACCGTTGAGCAGTTCTTC CASSPNTVEQFF
TRBJ2-1 17 TRBV7-6 few TRBD1 TGTGCCAGCAGCTTAGAGTTGGGCAGGGGGCGCCCCAATGAGCAGTTCTTC CASSLELGRGRPNEQFF
TRBJ1-3 14 TRBV28 NA NA TGTGCCAGCACTGAATCGCGATCTGGAAACACCATATATTTT CASTESRSGNTIYF
TRBJ2-7 15 TRBV18 NA NA TGTGCCAGCTCACCCGAGTCTCGGGGGAAAGGCGAGCAGTACTTC CASSPESRGKGEQYF
TRBJ1-1 9 TRBV29-1 NA NA TGCAGCGTTGAGGTAGGAGCTTTCTTT CSVEVGAFF
TRBJ2-1 15 TRBV19 NA NA TGTGCCAGTAATCTTTGGGGGAGTCAGGGCAATGAGCAGTTCTTC CASNLWGSQGNEQFF
TRBJ2-3 15 TRBV5-1 NA TRBD1 TGCGCCAGCAGCGTGACAGGGGGATACACAGATACGCAGTATTTT CASSVTGGYTDTQYF
TRBJ2-6 13 TRBV19 NA NA TGTGCCAGTAGTGTTACTGGGGCCAACGTCCTGACTTTC CASSVTGANVLTF
TRBJ2-2 12 TRBV11-2 NA NA TGTGCCAGCAGCTTTCAGTCCGGGGAGCTGTTTTTT CASSFQSGELFF
TRBJ1-3 20 TRBV7-2 NA NA TGTGCCAGCAGACCCGGGCTCCGCGAAGGCTTACGACCTTCTGGAAACACCATATATTTT CASRPGLREGLRPSGNTIYF
TRBJ2-1 15 TRBV4-3 few TRBD2 TGCGCCAGCAGCCAATCCGGGGGGGCCTTGAGTGAGCAGTTCTTC CASSQSGGALSEQFF
TRBJ1-5 16 TRBV6-5 few NA TGTGCCAGCAGTTACTCGAGGTACAGTTTGGGACAGCCCCAGCATTTT CASSYSRYSLGQPQHF
TRBJ2-2 13 TRBV11-3 NA NA TGTGCCAGCAGCTTCGGGACGGCCGGGGAGCTGTTTTTT CASSFGTAGELFF
TRBJ2-5 15 TRBV2 NA NA TGTGCCAGCGGACAGGGCCAGACTAGCGAAGAGACCCAGTACTTC CASGQGQTSEETQYF
TRBJ2-7 13 TRBV4-3 few NA TGCGCCAGCAGCCACGGGGACGGGTACGAGCAGTACTTC CASSHGDGYEQYF
TRBJ2-7 17 TRBV7-9 few NA TGTGCCAGCAGCCCACCGCCCCGGGGGCCGACCTCCTACGAGCAGTACTTC CASSPPPRGPTSYEQYF
TRBJ2-1 17 TRBV11-3 NA TRBD2 TGTGCCAGCAGCTTAGCCTCTAGCGGAGTCTCCTACAATGAGCAGTTCTTC CASSLASSGVSYNEQFF
TRBJ2-5 14 TRBV7-2 NA NA TGTGCCAGCCTAAATATGGGGGTCCAGGAGACCCAGTACTTC CASLNMGVQETQYF
TRBJ1-2 16 TRBV7-9 NA NA TGTGCCAGCAGCTTAGTGGCTTCCGGGGCGCCGTATGGCTACACCTTC CASSLVASGAPYGYTF
TRBJ2-1 12 TRBV3-1 few NA TGTGCCAGCAGCCCATCGAGCGGGGAGCAGTTCTTC CASSPSSGEQFF
TRBJ2-3 16 TRBV4-1 few NA TGCGCCAGCAGCCAAGGGTACACCTCTAGCACAGATACGCAGTATTTT CASSQGYTSSTDTQYF
TRBJ2-5 14 TRBV5-1 NA TRBD2 TGCGCCAGCAGCCCGGGGACTAACCAAGAGACCCAGTACTTC CASSPGTNQETQYF
TRBJ1-5 16 TRBV20-1 NA NA TGCAGTGCTAGAGTTCCACGGGGCCTTGAGGATCAGCCCCAGCATTTT CSARVPRGLEDQPQHF
TRBJ2-5 15 TRBV10-1 few TRBD2 TGCGCCAGCAGTGACGCGGGGGGGCCGGGAGAGACCCAGTACTTC CASSDAGGPGETQYF
TRBJ2-5 18 TRBV11-2 once NA TGTGCCAGCAGCTTATTCTCCTGGCTAGACGGGGCAACGGAGACCCAGTACTTC CASSLFSWLDGATETQYF
TRBJ2-5 18 TRBV21-1 many NA TGTGCCAGCAGCAAAGAGTATAGAGGACAGGGATCCCAAGAGACCCAGTACTTC CASSKEYRGQGSQETQYF
TRBJ2-1 14 TRBV12-3/TRBV12-4 NA TRBD2 TGTGCCAGCAGTTTATGGCGGGGGGCAAATGAGCAGTTCTTC CASSLWRGANEQFF
TRBJ2-5 16 TRBV15 NA TRBD1 TGTGCCACCAGCCGTGTAGATTACAGGGGACAAGAGACCCAGTACTTC CATSRVDYRGQETQYF
TRBJ1-2 13 TRBV2 NA NA TGTGCCAGCGAAGCAGAAGCTAACTATGGCTACACCTTC CASEAEANYGYTF
TRBJ2-1 14 TRBV4-3 NA NA TGCGCCAGCAGCCAAGAGTGGAGTCACAATGAGCAGTTCTTC CASSQEWSHNEQFF
TRBJ1-5 17 TRBV15 few NA TGTGCCACCAGCAGAGATCTCTCGGACAGCCGGAATCAGCCCCAGCATTTT CATSRDLSDSRNQPQHF